The present T cell receptor (beta chain) was sequenced within a study of shared clonotypes between healthy human individuals. The CDR3 loop spans 16 amino acids. CDR1 SGDLS and CDR2 YYNGEE come from the germline V gene. Unmatched junction bases numbered 6, after V lost 3 bases and J lost 3 bases. TCRdb's table, derived via immunoSEQ multiplex PCR, lists solely in-frame clones and lacks some. The sample shows hundreds of thousands of clones, around 73% of them seen only once. CD4+ cells yielded CD45RA+ naive and CD45RA-negative memory subsets. Study findings and constraints: It was the few donors that limited the genetic and exposure-history diversity represented.

Comments on this clone: The antigen remains unidentified.

This chain connects TRBV9 to TRBJ2-1; TRBD2 matches at 10 bases. Sequenced: memory CD4+ T cells sorted from blood. The subset denotes: CD45RA-negative fraction. The receptor was isolated from a woman younger than 45 in good health. The CDR3 bases are TGTGCCAGCAGCGATAGTAGCGGGAGGTACTACAATGAGCAGTTCTTC. As protein: CASSDSSGRYYNEQFF.